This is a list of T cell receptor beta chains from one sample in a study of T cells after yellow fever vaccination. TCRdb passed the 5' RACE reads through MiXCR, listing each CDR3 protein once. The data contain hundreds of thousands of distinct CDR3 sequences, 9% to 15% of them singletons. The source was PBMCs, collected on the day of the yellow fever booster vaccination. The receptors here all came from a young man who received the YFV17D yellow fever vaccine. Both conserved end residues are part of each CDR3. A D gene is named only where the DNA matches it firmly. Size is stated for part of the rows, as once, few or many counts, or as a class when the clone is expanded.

CDR3 protein: CASSQDMGTQYF; CDR3 DNA: TGCGCCAGCAGCCAAGACATGGGGACCCAGTACTTC; J gene: TRBJ2-5; D gene: NA; clone size: NA; V gene: TRBV4-3
CDR3 protein: CAGSEMIRDTQYF; CDR3 DNA: TGTGCCGGCAGTGAGATGATCAGGGATACGCAGTATTTT; J gene: TRBJ2-3; D gene: NA; clone size: NA; V gene: TRBV6-1
CDR3 protein: CASPGTGDTDTQYF; CDR3 DNA: TGTGCCAGCCCCGGGACAGGAGACACAGATACGCAGTATTTT; J gene: TRBJ2-3; D gene: TRBD1; clone size: NA; V gene: TRBV2
CDR3 protein: CSVDRENTGELFF; CDR3 DNA: TGCAGCGTTGACAGGGAGAACACCGGGGAGCTGTTTTTT; J gene: TRBJ2-2; D gene: NA; clone size: few; V gene: TRBV29-1
CDR3 protein: CASSRGLAGDSVEQYF; CDR3 DNA: TGCGCCAGCAGTCGGGGACTAGCGGGAGACTCGGTAGAGCAGTACTTC; J gene: TRBJ2-7; D gene: TRBD2; clone size: NA; V gene: TRBV5-1
CDR3 protein: CASSRGWRPDTQYF; CDR3 DNA: TGCGCCAGCAGTCGGGGTTGGCGGCCAGATACGCAGTATTTT; J gene: TRBJ2-3; D gene: NA; clone size: few; V gene: TRBV23-1
CDR3 protein: CASSPRQGAFYEQYF; CDR3 DNA: TGCGCCAGCAGCCCACGACAGGGGGCCTTCTACGAGCAGTACTTC; J gene: TRBJ2-7; D gene: TRBD1; clone size: few; V gene: TRBV5-1
CDR3 protein: CATGNEGLAGGEQFF; CDR3 DNA: TGTGCCACCGGCAACGAGGGACTAGCGGGTGGGGAGCAGTTCTTC; J gene: TRBJ2-1; D gene: TRBD2; clone size: few; V gene: TRBV15
CDR3 protein: CASSIEASGSNEQFF; CDR3 DNA: TGTGCCAGTAGTATAGAGGCTAGCGGGAGCAATGAGCAGTTCTTC; J gene: TRBJ2-1; D gene: TRBD2; clone size: NA; V gene: TRBV19
CDR3 protein: CASSSGGSSYNEQFF; CDR3 DNA: TGCGCCAGCAGCTCCGGAGGTAGCTCCTACAATGAGCAGTTCTTC; J gene: TRBJ2-1; D gene: NA; clone size: many; V gene: TRBV5-1
CDR3 protein: CATQQIAGGSNEQFF; CDR3 DNA: TGTGCCACCCAGCAAATAGCGGGAGGGTCCAATGAGCAGTTCTTC; J gene: TRBJ2-1; D gene: TRBD2; clone size: NA; V gene: TRBV12-3/TRBV12-4
CDR3 protein: CASSLAGQMSTDTQYF; CDR3 DNA: TGTGCCAGCAGCTTAGCAGGACAAATGAGCACAGATACGCAGTATTTT; J gene: TRBJ2-3; D gene: NA; clone size: few; V gene: TRBV7-8
CDR3 protein: CASGLGRTEKETQYF; CDR3 DNA: TGTGCTAGTGGTTTGGGCCGGACGGAAAAAGAGACCCAGTACTTC; J gene: TRBJ2-5; D gene: NA; clone size: NA; V gene: TRBV12-5
CDR3 protein: CASSLLLGGGPSYEQYF; CDR3 DNA: TGTGCCAGCAGCTTACTGCTGGGGGGCGGTCCCTCCTACGAGCAGTACTTC; J gene: TRBJ2-7; D gene: NA; clone size: few; V gene: TRBV7-9
CDR3 protein: CASMAARDTGELFF; CDR3 DNA: TGTGCCAGCATGGCGGCCAGGGACACCGGGGAGCTGTTTTTT; J gene: TRBJ2-2; D gene: NA; clone size: many; V gene: TRBV6-1
CDR3 protein: CSASTRDGLSYEQYF; CDR3 DNA: TGCAGTGCTAGTACTCGGGACGGACTCTCCTACGAGCAGTACTTC; J gene: TRBJ2-7; D gene: NA; clone size: NA; V gene: TRBV20-1
CDR3 protein: CASSQVGGANYGYTF; CDR3 DNA: TGTGCCAGCAGCCAAGTCGGGGGTGCTAACTATGGCTACACCTTC; J gene: TRBJ1-2; D gene: NA; clone size: few; V gene: TRBV4-2
CDR3 protein: CASSLRTDAGEQYF; CDR3 DNA: TGCGCCAGCAGCCTGAGAACTGACGCAGGCGAGCAGTACTTC; J gene: TRBJ2-7; D gene: NA; clone size: NA; V gene: TRBV5-1
CDR3 protein: CSAITSESNTGELFF; CDR3 DNA: TGCAGTGCAATTACTAGCGAATCGAACACCGGGGAGCTGTTTTTT; J gene: TRBJ2-2; D gene: TRBD2; clone size: many; V gene: TRBV20-1
CDR3 protein: CASRANSYNEQFF; CDR3 DNA: TGTGCCAGCCGTGCCAACTCCTACAATGAGCAGTTCTTC; J gene: TRBJ2-1; D gene: NA; clone size: few; V gene: TRBV7-8
CDR3 protein: CASSMRGTGSDQPQHF; CDR3 DNA: TGTGCCAGTAGTATGCGGGGGACAGGAAGCGATCAGCCCCAGCATTTT; J gene: TRBJ1-5; D gene: TRBD1; clone size: NA; V gene: TRBV19
CDR3 protein: CASSYGVYGTQYF; CDR3 DNA: TGTGCCAGCAGCTATGGGGTGTATGGTACGCAGTATTTT; J gene: TRBJ2-3; D gene: NA; clone size: NA; V gene: TRBV11-2
CDR3 protein: CSARELAGGVIQYF; CDR3 DNA: TGCAGTGCTAGAGAGTTAGCGGGAGGGGTCATTCAGTACTTC; J gene: TRBJ2-4; D gene: TRBD2; clone size: NA; V gene: TRBV20-1
CDR3 protein: CSARDPASPLADTQYF; CDR3 DNA: TGCAGTGCTAGAGATCCCGCTAGCCCCCTTGCGGATACGCAGTATTTT; J gene: TRBJ2-3; D gene: NA; clone size: few; V gene: TRBV20-1